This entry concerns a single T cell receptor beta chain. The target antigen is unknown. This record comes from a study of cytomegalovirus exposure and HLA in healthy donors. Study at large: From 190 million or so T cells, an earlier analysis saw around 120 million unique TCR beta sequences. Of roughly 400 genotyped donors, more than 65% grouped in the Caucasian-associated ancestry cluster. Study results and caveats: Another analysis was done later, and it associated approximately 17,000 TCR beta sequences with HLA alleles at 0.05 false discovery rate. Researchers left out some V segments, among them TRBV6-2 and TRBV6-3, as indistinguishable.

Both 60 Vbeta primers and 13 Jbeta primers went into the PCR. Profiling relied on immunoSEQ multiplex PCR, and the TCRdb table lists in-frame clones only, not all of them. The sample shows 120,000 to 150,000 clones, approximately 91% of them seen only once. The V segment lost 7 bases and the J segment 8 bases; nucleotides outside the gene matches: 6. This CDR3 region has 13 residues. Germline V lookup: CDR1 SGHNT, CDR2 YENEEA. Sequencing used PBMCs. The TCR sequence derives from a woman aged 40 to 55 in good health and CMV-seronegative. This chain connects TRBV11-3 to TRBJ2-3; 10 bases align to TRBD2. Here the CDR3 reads CASMSGRAPTQYF. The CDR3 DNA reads TGTGCCAGCATGAGCGGGAGGGCCCCTACGCAGTATTTT.